The present T cell receptor (beta chain) was sequenced within a study of beta chain features in type 1 diabetes. Background on the study: Investigators examined some 100,000,000 sorted cells across all samples. Study-wide results and limits: Across all four CD4+ subsets, people with type 1 diabetes showed modestly shorter TCRB CDR3s. It was among patients, rather than healthy donors, that naive, central memory and Treg TCRB repertoires appeared more similar.

The CDR3 consists of 14 residues. From germline, CDR1 is SGHNT and CDR2 YYREEE (reference sequence). V was cut by 3 bases and J by 2 bases, with 10 bases left in between. Every bit of the isolated RNA underwent reverse transcription, so sequencing read expressed TCRB transcripts. Libraries were prepared by immunoSEQ multiplex PCR; TCRdb keeps only in-frame clonotypes and omits some of them. The table has about 340,000 clones, 9.3% seen once. Concerning this clone: Its target is unknown.

Each of the CD4+ naive, central memory, regulatory and stem cell-like memory populations was sorted via CD45RO/CCR7/CD25/CD127/CD95/CD27. The sequence derives from a man aged 25 to 45 with type 1 diabetes. The chain employs TRBV5-4 and TRBJ2-3, with D maybe TRBD1 (6 bases). The sequencing input was central memory CD4+ T cells from blood. CDR3 in amino acids: CASSSTGSTDTQYF. The CDR3 DNA sequence: TGTGCCAGCAGCTCTACAGGGTCCACAGATACGCAGTATTTT. Full variable domain (remainder filled in from reference TRBV5-4 and TRBJ2-3): ETGVTQSPTHLIKTRGQQVTLRCSSQSGHNTVSWYQQALGQGPQFIFQYYREEENGRGNFPPRFSGLQFPNYSSELNVNALELDDSALYLCASSSTGSTDTQYFGPGTRLTVL.